Detailed here is one TCR beta chain. This sample's time point: pre-sensitization, week 0. Treatment indicated: therapeutic diphenylcyclopropenone sensitization with weekly scalp DPC. This record comes from a study of human T cells and chemical hapten exposure. In the study overall: The patch tests put 0.01% DPC on the skin of the upper back and were read 6 days later.

Trimming took 4 bases from V and 4 from J, leaving 17 bases between them. This CDR3 is 16 amino acids long. Germline CDR1 LGHNA, CDR2 YNFKEQ. TCRdb re-called the RACE reads through MiXCR, storing one row per CDR3 protein. Altogether over 300,000 distinct CDR3 sequences are present, approximately 5.1% being singletons, with the ten largest covering approximately 2.8%. The chain employs TRBV4-2 and TRBJ2-1, with a weak D call TRBD1 (6 bases). The TCR sequence derives from a woman aged 50 to 60 with alopecia areata. Some clones in this sample may be carry-over from other donors' samples. Sequencing was performed on whole blood, taken in connection with sensitization to the hapten diphenylcyclopropenone (DPC). The CDR3 reads CASSLPPGTPYNEQFF. The CDR3 DNA reads TGTGCCAGCAGCCTTCCCCCCGGGACACCTTACAATGAGCAGTTCTTC.